This T cell receptor (beta chain) was recovered during a study of cytomegalovirus exposure and HLA in healthy donors. Worth noting for this clone: Its target is unknown.

TCRdb's table, derived via immunoSEQ multiplex PCR, lists solely in-frame clones and lacks some. The data contain approximately 140,000 clones, about 83% of them singletons. Study outcomes and limitations: Most observed TCR sequences were rare, whereas some public TCRs were detected in many donors. In vitro work confirmed that a few CMV-associated chains recognize CMV antigens.

Trimming shortened V by 2 bases and J by 3 bases, and 11 bases separated the two germline ends. Germline lookup yields CDR1 MNHNY and CDR2 SVGAGI (reference sequence). This CDR3 contains 15 residues. The sample comprised PBMCs. The chain is built from TRBV6-6 and TRBJ1-3, with D perhaps TRBD1 (5 bases). The source of this sequence is a woman under 40 in good health and CMV-seronegative. The CDR3 nucleotides read TGTGCCAGCAGTTACGGGGGGTCTTATGGAAACACCATATATTTT. Its translation is CASSYGGSYGNTIYF.